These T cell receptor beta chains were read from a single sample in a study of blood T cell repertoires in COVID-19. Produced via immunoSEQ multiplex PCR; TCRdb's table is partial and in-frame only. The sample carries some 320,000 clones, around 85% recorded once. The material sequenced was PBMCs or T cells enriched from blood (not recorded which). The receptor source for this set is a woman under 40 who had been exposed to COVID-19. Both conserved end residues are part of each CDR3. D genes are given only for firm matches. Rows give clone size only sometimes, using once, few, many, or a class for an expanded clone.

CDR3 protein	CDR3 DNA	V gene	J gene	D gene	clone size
CATRAGFGQPQHF	TGTGCCACCAGAGCGGGTTTCGGGCAGCCCCAGCATTTT	TRBV6-5	TRBJ1-5	.	.
CASSEAALSGTF	TGTGCCAGCAGTGAAGCGGCTCTAAGCGGCACCTTC	TRBV6-1	TRBJ1-2	.	.
CASSLETSGGYEQYF	TGCGCCAGCAGCTTGGAAACTAGCGGGGGTTACGAGCAGTACTTC	TRBV5-1	TRBJ2-7	TRBD2	.
CAWSGLAVLYF	TGTGCCTGGAGTGGACTAGCGGTCCTGTACTTC	TRBV30	TRBJ2-5	TRBD2	.
CSASESQAISGNTIYF	TGCAGTGCTAGTGAGTCTCAGGCTATCTCTGGAAACACCATATATTTT	TRBV20-1	TRBJ1-3	.	.
CASSDTAGSTDTQYF	TGTGCCAGCAGTGATACGGCGGGCAGCACAGATACGCAGTATTTT	TRBV6-4	TRBJ2-3	.	.
CASSSPGLYEQYF	TGTGCCAGCAGCTCCCCGGGTCTTTACGAGCAGTACTTC	TRBV9	TRBJ2-7	.	few
CASSPVVEADEQYF	TGTGCCAGCAGCCCAGTGGTCGAGGCGGACGAGCAGTACTTC	TRBV14	TRBJ2-7	.	.
CASNRGNTIYF	TGTGCCAGCAACCGGGGAAACACCATATATTTT	TRBV28	TRBJ1-3	.	once
CASMVRSGGRNTGELFF	TGTGCCAGTATGGTCCGTAGCGGGGGTCGGAACACCGGGGAGCTGTTTTTT	TRBV19	TRBJ2-2	TRBD2	many
CASNFKRQGTNEKLFF	TGCGCCAGCAATTTTAAGAGACAGGGAACTAATGAAAAACTGTTTTTT	TRBV5-1	TRBJ1-4	TRBD1	.
CASKNDKNTEAFF	TGTGCCAGCAAAAACGACAAGAACACTGAAGCTTTCTTT	TRBV25-1	TRBJ1-1	.	.
CASSQDRGYNQPQHF	TGCGCCAGCAGCCAAGACAGGGGTTACAATCAGCCCCAGCATTTT	TRBV4-3	TRBJ1-5	.	.
CASSQEGVGPDTQYF	TGTGCCAGCAGCCAGGAGGGAGTGGGCCCAGATACGCAGTATTTT	TRBV7-3	TRBJ2-3	.	.
CASSDAAGLEADTQYF	TGTGCCAGCAGTGACGCCGCGGGACTAGAGGCAGATACGCAGTATTTT	TRBV2	TRBJ2-3	TRBD2	.
CASSLDGTGPEAFF	TGCGCCAGCAGCTTGGATGGGACAGGACCCGAAGCTTTCTTT	TRBV5-1	TRBJ1-1	TRBD1	once
CASRENSNQPQHF	TGTGCCAGTCGGGAGAATAGCAATCAGCCCCAGCATTTT	TRBV28	TRBJ1-5	.	.
CASSLSGTAYGYTF	TGTGCCAGCAGCTTAAGCGGGACGGCCTATGGCTACACCTTC	TRBV7-9	TRBJ1-2	.	.
CSASDRGQYGYTF	TGCAGCGCTTCGGACAGGGGGCAGTATGGCTACACCTTC	TRBV29-1	TRBJ1-2	TRBD1	.
CAWRGGSFEQYF	TGTGCCTGGAGGGGGGGGTCTTTCGAGCAGTACTTC	TRBV30	TRBJ2-7	TRBD2	.